These 9 T cell receptor beta chains came from one sample sequenced in a study of OX40 agonist ivuxolimab in advanced cancers. The assay was immunoSEQ multiplex PCR, and TCRdb's table has in-frame clones only and misses some. The repertoire consists of 62,000 or so clones, with roughly 89% occurring once and the leading ten covering about 5%. The sequencing here drew on CD4+ or CD8+ T cells sorted from blood, taken in a trial of the OX40 agonist ivuxolimab. These receptor sequences come from an adult with an advanced solid tumor such as melanoma, head and neck, liver or kidney cancer.

The V call is TRBV25-1, the J call TRBJ2-2; 12 bases are a match to TRBD2. This CDR3 has 16 residues. With 1 base clipped from V and 5 bases from J, the junction kept 2 bases outside the gene matches. Looked up from germline, CDR1 is MGHDK and CDR2 is SYGVNS. The DNA for the CDR3 is TGTGCCAGCAGTGAATCCCTAGCGGGAGGGACCGGGGAGCTGTTTTTT. The encoded protein is CASSESLAGGTGELFF.

V gene TRBV19 combines with J gene TRBJ1-5, with a possible D match to TRBD1 (5 bases). The CDR3 is made up of 15 amino acids. V lost 7 bases, J lost 1 base, and 14 bases lay in between. Germline V gene sequence: CDR1 LNHDA, CDR2 SQIVND (reference sequence). The CDR3 DNA is TGTGCCAGTACTCAACTTGGGGGGAGCAATCAGCCCCAGCATTTT. This translates into CASTQLGGSNQPQHF.

The V and J genes are TRBV4-2 and TRBJ2-5; D perhaps matches TRBD1 (5 bases). Trimming cost V 1 base and J 2 bases, with 11 bases left between them. The CDR3 extends over 15 amino acids. The germline CDR1 and CDR2 sequences are LGHNA and YNFKEQ. CDR3 DNA: TGTGCCAGCAGCCAAGTGTTGGCAGGGCAAGAGACCCAGTACTTC. Protein sequence: CASSQVLAGQETQYF.

The V and J genes are TRBV11-2 and TRBJ2-7; 9 positions match TRBD2. The CDR3 length is 14 residues. Germline V lookup: CDR1 SGHAT, CDR2 FQNNGV. The J segment lost 7 bases and the V segment lost 1 base, leaving 5 bases of the junction unmatched. The CDR3 coding sequence is TGTGCCAGCAGCTTAGTAGCGGGAGAGGGAGAGCAGTACTTC. This sequence encodes CASSLVAGEGEQYF.

V usage is TRBV30 and J usage is TRBJ2-3, with 9 bases fitting TRBD2. J was trimmed by 0 bases and V by 2 bases; bases with no gene match: 6. CDR1 and CDR2 from the germline V gene are GTSNPN and SVGIG (reference sequence). The CDR3 sequence is 16 residues long. The CDR3 sequence: CAWSTLAGISTDTQYF. The CDR3 DNA is TGTGCCTGGAGTACCCTAGCGGGAATCAGCACAGATACGCAGTATTTT. Full variable domain (outside the CDR3, taken from reference TRBV30 and TRBJ2-3): SQTIHQWPATLVQPVGSPLSLECTVEGTSNPNLYWYRQAAGRGLQLLFYSVGIGQISSEVPQNLSASRPQDRQFILSSKKLLLSDSGFYLCAWSTLAGISTDTQYFGPGTRLTVL.

The chain recombines TRBV6-1 with TRBJ1-1; TRBD1 is a possible D gene (5 bases). V lost 8 bases to trimming and J lost 0 bases, with 16 bases between them. CDR1 is MNHNS, CDR2 SASEGT, per germline. The length of the CDR3 is 15 residues. In nucleotides, the CDR3 is TGTGCCAGCGGCGGGGTGGGGACCTTGAACACTGAAGCTTTCTTT. Amino acid sequence: CASGGVGTLNTEAFF.

The chain combines TRBV6-1 with TRBJ2-5, with 11 nucleotides matching TRBD1. Gene TRBJ2-7 matches the end of the DNA better, so the J call may be wrong. CDR1 and CDR2 from the germline V gene are MNHNS and SASEGT. This CDR3 comprises 14 residues. CDR3 in DNA: TGTGCCAGCTGGAAAGGACAGGGGGCCGACGAGCAGTACTTC. The encoded protein is CASWKGQGADEQYF.

V usage is TRBV9 and J usage is TRBJ2-2, with D maybe TRBD1 (6 bases). The length of the CDR3 is 15 residues. Germline loops: CDR1 SGDLS, CDR2 YYNGEE. V lost 1 base and J 0 bases, leaving 7 bases between the germline ends. The DNA of the CDR3 is TGTGCCAGCAGCGTACGACAGGCGAACACCGGGGAGCTGTTTTTT. Translation: CASSVRQANTGELFF.

The chain carries TRBV19 and TRBJ2-7, with D possibly matching TRBD2 (6 bases). The germline V gene encodes CDR1 LNHDA and CDR2 SQIVND (reference sequence). This CDR3 region has 13 residues. Trimming stripped 4 bases from V and 2 bases from J, with 9 bases between. For the CDR3, the DNA is TGTGCCAGTAGTAGCGGGACCCCCTACGAGCAGTACTTC. This encodes CASSSGTPYEQYF.